The entry below gives a single T cell receptor beta chain sequence along with its context. The data were taken from a study of memory CD8 T cells in hepatitis C reinfection. Study background: Pre-reinfection samples were taken 55 to 20 weeks before detection.

The CDR3 length is 17 residues. Germline loops: CDR1 MNHEY, CDR2 SMNVEV (reference sequence). Time point indicated: pre-reinfection, 55 to 20 weeks before reinfection detection. The sorted cells went straight to TCR sequencing with no prior in vitro expansion. Control naive CD8 T cells came from two donors at all three reinfection time points. Sequencing was performed with immunoSEQ multiplex PCR; in TCRdb, only in-frame clones are kept and a portion is missing. The sample consists of tens of thousands of clones, just under 90% of them appearing once. This rearrangement joins TRBV27 to TRBJ2-5, with 15 bases fitting TRBD2. The J call may be incorrect, as the DNA end agrees better with TRBJ2-7. Sequencing input: naive CD8+ T cells sorted from blood. This TCR came from a man younger than 35 with hepatitis C virus infection. The CDR3 reads CASSPGLAGGPSYEQYF. DNA of the CDR3: TGTGCCAGCAGCCCGGGACTAGCGGGAGGCCCATCCTACGAGCAGTACTTC.